A selection of T cell receptor beta chains follows, all from one sample in a study of blood T cell repertoires in COVID-19. Sequencing used immunoSEQ multiplex PCR; TCRdb keeps in-frame clones, though not all of them. The table includes over 150,000 clones, around 90% detected once. The sequenced material came from peripheral blood. All receptors come from a middle-aged man with acute or convalescent COVID-19. Both conserved end residues are part of each CDR3. D genes are given only for firm matches. For some rows the clone size is stated as once, few or many, or as a class when expanded; others skip it.

v_call: TRBV25-1
j_call: TRBJ1-1
d_call: TRBD1
clone_size: -
cdr3_nt: TGTGCCAGCAGTGTCAGGGGGGCGAACACTGAAGCTTTCTTT
cdr3_aa: CASSVRGANTEAFF

v_call: TRBV3-1/TRBV3-2
j_call: TRBJ2-7
d_call: -
clone_size: -
cdr3_nt: TGTGCCAGCAGCCTCAGATCGAGTAGCGGACGAGCCTACGAGCAGTACTTC
cdr3_aa: CASSLRSSSGRAYEQYF

v_call: TRBV15
j_call: TRBJ1-4
d_call: TRBD1
clone_size: -
cdr3_nt: TGTGCCACCAGCGGCCGTTTGCAGGGGGCGGAAAAACTGTTTTTT
cdr3_aa: CATSGRLQGAEKLFF

v_call: TRBV24-1
j_call: TRBJ2-2
d_call: TRBD1
clone_size: -
cdr3_nt: TGTGCCACCAGTCCATTTGGGGGCAGGGGGCAGAACACCGGGGAGCTGTTTTTT
cdr3_aa: CATSPFGGRGQNTGELFF

v_call: TRBV19
j_call: TRBJ2-1
d_call: TRBD1
clone_size: -
cdr3_nt: TGTGCCAGTAGCGAGGGTCCGGGACAGGGTTCCTACAATGAGCAGTTCTTC
cdr3_aa: CASSEGPGQGSYNEQFF

v_call: TRBV7-9
j_call: TRBJ2-1
d_call: -
clone_size: -
cdr3_nt: TGTGCCAGCAGCTTAACAGGTATTGGGGATGAGCAGTTCTTC
cdr3_aa: CASSLTGIGDEQFF

v_call: TRBV6-5
j_call: TRBJ2-5
d_call: TRBD2
clone_size: once
cdr3_nt: TGTGCCAGCAGAGAGGAGAGCGGGAGCCTCGAGACCCAGTACTTC
cdr3_aa: CASREESGSLETQYF

v_call: TRBV9
j_call: TRBJ2-1
d_call: -
clone_size: once
cdr3_nt: TGTGCCAGCAGCCCGGCCGGGAGTGTCTACAATGAGCAGTTCTTC
cdr3_aa: CASSPAGSVYNEQFF

v_call: TRBV4-2
j_call: TRBJ1-2
d_call: TRBD1
clone_size: -
cdr3_nt: TGTGCCAGCAACACCGGGACAGGGTATGGCTACACCTTC
cdr3_aa: CASNTGTGYGYTF

v_call: TRBV7-2
j_call: TRBJ1-5
d_call: -
clone_size: -
cdr3_nt: TGTGCCAGCAGCTTAGCTTGGGGGCCAAACAATCAGCCCCAGCATTTT
cdr3_aa: CASSLAWGPNNQPQHF

v_call: TRBV7-2
j_call: TRBJ2-3
d_call: TRBD2
clone_size: -
cdr3_nt: TGTGCCAGCAGCTACCGACTAGCGGGGTCGGAGGGAGATACGCAGTATTTT
cdr3_aa: CASSYRLAGSEGDTQYF

v_call: TRBV7-3
j_call: TRBJ1-1
d_call: -
clone_size: once
cdr3_nt: TGTGCCAGCAGCTTAATGGGGGGAGAAGCTTTCTTT
cdr3_aa: CASSLMGGEAFF

v_call: TRBV30
j_call: TRBJ2-1
d_call: -
clone_size: -
cdr3_nt: TGTGCCTGGAGTGCGAGCTCCTACAATGAGCAGTTCTTC
cdr3_aa: CAWSASSYNEQFF

v_call: TRBV18
j_call: TRBJ2-2
d_call: -
clone_size: few
cdr3_nt: TGTGCCAGCTCTCGGAGAGTCGGGGAGCTGTTTTTT
cdr3_aa: CASSRRVGELFF

v_call: TRBV20-1
j_call: TRBJ2-5
d_call: TRBD2
clone_size: -
cdr3_nt: TGCAGTGCTAGTCCTTCTCTAGCGGCGGGGCAAGAGACCCAGTACTTC
cdr3_aa: CSASPSLAAGQETQYF

v_call: TRBV7-2
j_call: TRBJ2-2
d_call: -
clone_size: -
cdr3_nt: TGTGCCAGCAGCTTGGACCCAGGGGTGACGAGGGAGCTGTTTTTT
cdr3_aa: CASSLDPGVTRELFF

v_call: TRBV19
j_call: TRBJ1-4
d_call: -
clone_size: -
cdr3_nt: TGTGCCAGTAATTCAGGCGGGGCCGGGAGGAACGAAAAACTGTTTTTT
cdr3_aa: CASNSGGAGRNEKLFF

v_call: TRBV30
j_call: TRBJ1-1
d_call: TRBD1
clone_size: -
cdr3_nt: TGTGCCTTGACGGGGACAGCGAACACTGAAGCTTTCTTT
cdr3_aa: CALTGTANTEAFF

v_call: TRBV4-1
j_call: TRBJ2-5
d_call: TRBD1
clone_size: -
cdr3_nt: TGCGCCAGCAGCAGGGACAGGGGGAAAGAGACCCAGTACTTC
cdr3_aa: CASSRDRGKETQYF

v_call: TRBV14
j_call: TRBJ1-2
d_call: -
clone_size: few
cdr3_nt: TGTGCCAGCTCCCGGGGGGCGGATTATGGCTACACCTTC
cdr3_aa: CASSRGADYGYTF

v_call: TRBV28
j_call: TRBJ1-2
d_call: -
clone_size: -
cdr3_nt: TGTGCCAGCAGTTTTAAAAAGTTTGCGGGCTACACCTTC
cdr3_aa: CASSFKKFAGYTF

v_call: TRBV6-2/TRBV6-3
j_call: TRBJ2-5
d_call: TRBD2
clone_size: -
cdr3_nt: TGTGCCAGCAGTCTTAGCGGGGGCTGGGGGGGGACCCAGTACTTC
cdr3_aa: CASSLSGGWGGTQYF

v_call: TRBV5-4
j_call: TRBJ2-1
d_call: TRBD2
clone_size: -
cdr3_nt: TGTGCCAGCAGCGGAGTAGCGGGAGGCCCTCACAATGAGCAGTTCTTC
cdr3_aa: CASSGVAGGPHNEQFF

v_call: TRBV7-3
j_call: TRBJ2-1
d_call: TRBD2
clone_size: -
cdr3_nt: TGTGCCAGCAGCCCAAGACTAGCGGGGGGGTTCAATGAGCAGTTCTTC
cdr3_aa: CASSPRLAGGFNEQFF

v_call: TRBV15
j_call: TRBJ1-4
d_call: TRBD1
clone_size: -
cdr3_nt: TGTGCCACCAGCAAGCCCGGGACAGGGAATGAAAAACTGTTTTTT
cdr3_aa: CATSKPGTGNEKLFF

v_call: TRBV5-6
j_call: TRBJ2-4
d_call: -
clone_size: -
cdr3_nt: TGTGCCAGCAGCTCGGGTCCGCAAAACATTCAGTACTTC
cdr3_aa: CASSSGPQNIQYF

v_call: TRBV18
j_call: TRBJ1-5
d_call: TRBD1
clone_size: -
cdr3_nt: TGTGCCAGCTCGCTTGAGCACGGACAGGGTGGCCAGCCCCAGCATTTT
cdr3_aa: CASSLEHGQGGQPQHF

v_call: TRBV6-5
j_call: TRBJ2-7
d_call: TRBD1
clone_size: -
cdr3_nt: TGTGCCAGCAGTTACTTAGGGACAGGGGAGTCGGACGAGCAGTACTTC
cdr3_aa: CASSYLGTGESDEQYF

v_call: TRBV20-1
j_call: TRBJ1-2
d_call: TRBD1
clone_size: -
cdr3_nt: TGCAGTGCTACTGACAGGGTCTATGGCTACACCTTC
cdr3_aa: CSATDRVYGYTF

v_call: TRBV11-2
j_call: TRBJ1-6
d_call: -
clone_size: -
cdr3_nt: TGTGCCAGCAGCTTATATCCCGGTATCTACTCACCCCTCCACTTT
cdr3_aa: CASSLYPGIYSPLHF

v_call: TRBV5-6
j_call: TRBJ2-5
d_call: -
clone_size: -
cdr3_nt: TGTGCCAGCAGCTTGGACAGGCTTCAAGAGACCCAGTACTTC
cdr3_aa: CASSLDRLQETQYF

v_call: TRBV28
j_call: TRBJ1-5
d_call: -
clone_size: -
cdr3_nt: TGTGCCAGCATCGGGTGGAATCAGCCCCAGCATTTT
cdr3_aa: CASIGWNQPQHF

v_call: TRBV28
j_call: TRBJ2-7
d_call: TRBD1
clone_size: -
cdr3_nt: TGTGCCAGCAGTTCCAGGACAGGGCGCGACGAGCAGTACTTC
cdr3_aa: CASSSRTGRDEQYF

v_call: TRBV13
j_call: TRBJ1-2
d_call: -
clone_size: few
cdr3_nt: TGTGCCAGCAGCCGGGGGTTCCCTAACTATGGCTACACCTTC
cdr3_aa: CASSRGFPNYGYTF

v_call: TRBV19
j_call: TRBJ2-1
d_call: -
clone_size: few
cdr3_nt: TGTGCCAGTACCGACTACAGGGAGAATGAGCAGTTCTTC
cdr3_aa: CASTDYRENEQFF

v_call: TRBV4-1
j_call: TRBJ2-1
d_call: TRBD2
clone_size: few
cdr3_nt: TGCGCCAGCAGCCCAGGGAGACTAGCGGGGGCATTAGGAAATGAGCAGTTCTTC
cdr3_aa: CASSPGRLAGALGNEQFF

v_call: TRBV27
j_call: TRBJ2-1
d_call: TRBD2
clone_size: -
cdr3_nt: TGTGCCAGCAGTTTATGGTCTAGCGGCAACAATGAGCAGTTCTTC
cdr3_aa: CASSLWSSGNNEQFF

v_call: TRBV15
j_call: TRBJ2-3
d_call: TRBD1
clone_size: -
cdr3_nt: TGTGCCACCAGCAGAGCGAGGACAGGGCCCACAGATACGCAGTATTTT
cdr3_aa: CATSRARTGPTDTQYF

v_call: TRBV2
j_call: TRBJ1-6
d_call: TRBD1
clone_size: -
cdr3_nt: TGTGCCAGCAGTTTCTTTGGGGACAGGGTTTCCTATAATTCACCCCTCCACTTT
cdr3_aa: CASSFFGDRVSYNSPLHF

v_call: TRBV6-5
j_call: TRBJ1-3
d_call: -
clone_size: -
cdr3_nt: TGTGCCAGCAGTTACGGACTACGGGGGTCTGGAAACACCATATATTTT
cdr3_aa: CASSYGLRGSGNTIYF

v_call: TRBV28
j_call: TRBJ2-1
d_call: -
clone_size: -
cdr3_nt: TGTGCCAGCAGTTTGGGTGGGAGATTCTACAATGAGCAGTTCTTC
cdr3_aa: CASSLGGRFYNEQFF

v_call: TRBV5-4
j_call: TRBJ2-3
d_call: -
clone_size: few
cdr3_nt: TGTGCCAGCAGCTCAATCGAACACGCGGACTTACGAAAACGATGGTATTTT
cdr3_aa: CASSSIEHADLRKRWYF

v_call: TRBV4-1
j_call: TRBJ1-2
d_call: -
clone_size: -
cdr3_nt: TGCGCCAGCAGCCAAGATATAAGGGAGGGTGGCTACACCTTC
cdr3_aa: CASSQDIREGGYTF

v_call: TRBV5-4
j_call: TRBJ1-1
d_call: TRBD1
clone_size: few
cdr3_nt: TGTGCCAGCAGCTTGGGTCCAGGGGGGAACACTGAAGCTTTCTTT
cdr3_aa: CASSLGPGGNTEAFF

v_call: TRBV5-1
j_call: TRBJ1-2
d_call: TRBD1
clone_size: -
cdr3_nt: TGCGCCAGCAGCGACGGACAGGGGATAGTTGGCTACACCTTC
cdr3_aa: CASSDGQGIVGYTF

v_call: TRBV7-3
j_call: TRBJ2-2
d_call: TRBD2
clone_size: -
cdr3_nt: TGTGCCAGCAGCCCAAAGACTAGCCCCACCGGGGAGCTGTTTTTT
cdr3_aa: CASSPKTSPTGELFF

v_call: TRBV28
j_call: TRBJ1-3
d_call: -
clone_size: -
cdr3_nt: TGTGCCAGCAGTTCTCAACATTCCTTCTCTGGAAACACCATATATTTT
cdr3_aa: CASSSQHSFSGNTIYF

v_call: TRBV10-3
j_call: TRBJ1-5
d_call: -
clone_size: -
cdr3_nt: TGTGCCATCAGTGAAGCGGGGGGGAATCAGCCCCAGCATTTT
cdr3_aa: CAISEAGGNQPQHF

v_call: TRBV5-6
j_call: TRBJ1-5
d_call: -
clone_size: -
cdr3_nt: TGTGCCAGCAGCTTGGGGACACGCAATCAGCCCCAGCATTTT
cdr3_aa: CASSLGTRNQPQHF

v_call: TRBV27
j_call: TRBJ2-2
d_call: -
clone_size: -
cdr3_nt: TGTGCCAGCAGTTTAGTACAGGGCGCGTGGGACACCGGGGAGCTGTTTTTT
cdr3_aa: CASSLVQGAWDTGELFF

v_call: TRBV5-1
j_call: TRBJ2-4
d_call: TRBD2
clone_size: -
cdr3_nt: TGCGCCAGCAGCTTGGCTCCGACTAGCGGGGGAAACATTCAGTACTTC
cdr3_aa: CASSLAPTSGGNIQYF

v_call: TRBV5-8
j_call: TRBJ1-2
d_call: TRBD1
clone_size: few
cdr3_nt: TGTGCCAGCAGCGCAACAGACAGGGCCGGAGGCTACACCTTC
cdr3_aa: CASSATDRAGGYTF

v_call: TRBV24-1
j_call: TRBJ2-2
d_call: TRBD1
clone_size: -
cdr3_nt: TGTGCCACCAGTGATTCCCAGGGGGCTTATGGGGAGCTGTTTTTT
cdr3_aa: CATSDSQGAYGELFF